What follows are 14 T cell receptor beta chains derived from one specimen sequenced in a study of blood T cells in healthy people across ages. It was with a sample-barcoded 5' primer and a J-beta primer mix that a second PCR of roughly 6 to 12 cycles was run. TCRdb fed the 5' RACE reads into MiXCR, producing one record per CDR3 protein. The sample consists of 1 million or so distinct CDR3 sequences, more than 35% of them appearing once. The sequencing sample was made of blood. These receptors originate from a woman in her fifties or sixties in good health.

This chain links TRBV9 with TRBJ2-7; the match to TRBD1 covers 7 bases. The CDR3 contains 14 residues. Germline V gene data show CDR1 as SGDLS and CDR2 as YYNGEE. Losses at the gene ends were 0 bases for V and 3 bases for J; bases not matched to a gene: 3. The CDR3 DNA reads as TGTGCCAGCAGCGTAGCGGGACAGAACTACGAGCAGTACTTC. Its translation is CASSVAGQNYEQYF.

This clonotype was counted between two and nine times. The V gene is TRBV27, the J gene TRBJ1-2; D is ambiguous. Trimming pared 4 bases from V and 0 bases from J, leaving 12 bases between. CDR1 and CDR2 (germline): MNHEY, SMNVEV (reference sequence). The CDR3 runs 15 residues. The chain's CDR3 is CASSSRGGTNYGYTF. The CDR3 region has the DNA TGTGCCAGCAGTTCCCGAGGAGGGACTAACTATGGCTACACCTTC.

Points on this clonotype: Sequence at one end of the junction differs from germline and may be a read error. V gene TRBV7-4 combines with J gene TRBJ1-2, with D tentatively TRBD1 (5 bases). CDR1 SGHVT and CDR2 SQSDAQ come from the germline V gene. This CDR3 is built from 14 residues. The CDR3 spells CASGLSWVGVGYTF. The CDR3, as DNA: TGTGCCAGCGGCTTATCGTGGGTAGGGGTAGGCTACACCTTC.

The chain combines TRBV4-1 with TRBJ2-2; D ambiguous. The V and J ends lost 0 bases and 8 bases respectively, with 13 bases between them. Germline assignment: CDR1 MGHRA and CDR2 YSYEKL. The CDR3 is 15 residues long. The CDR3 loop reads CASSQDESFRGELFF. CDR3 coding DNA: TGCGCCAGCAGCCAAGATGAGTCGTTCAGGGGGGAGCTGTTTTTT.

The chain has TRBV10-3 and TRBJ2-7, with 10 bases matching TRBD2. The CDR3 contains 14 residues. Looked up from germline, CDR1 is ENHRY and CDR2 is SYGVKD. With V trimmed by 6 bases and J by 3 bases, 5 bases remained unmatched. CDR3 residues: CAIRRTSGVYEQYF. CDR3 in DNA: TGTGCCATCAGGAGGACTAGCGGAGTCTACGAGCAGTACTTC.

V usage is TRBV29-1 and J usage is TRBJ2-7; D may be TRBD2 (5 bases). CDR3 length: 12 residues. The germline V and J ends were trimmed by 1 base and 6 bases, with 10 bases remaining between them. CDR1 is SQVTM, CDR2 ANQGSEA, per germline. CDR3 loop: CSVEGGLGEQYF. The CDR3, as DNA: TGCAGCGTTGAAGGCGGGTTGGGCGAGCAGTACTTC.

The rearrangement joins TRBV12-3 or TRBV12-4 to TRBJ2-3; possible D gene TRBD2, 6 bases. The CDR3 spans 13 residues. Trimming took off 5 bases at V and 5 bases at J, with 11 bases between the two ends. CDR3 in DNA: TGTGCCAGCAGTATAGGGACTGGAGATACGCAGTATTTT. Translating it yields CASSIGTGDTQYF.

This clonotype has only a few counts. This sequence joins TRBV9 and TRBJ1-6; unclear D gene. V lost 2 bases and J lost 10, with 13 bases in between. The CDR3 sequence is 14 residues long. Per germline, CDR1 SGDLS and CDR2 YYNGEE. DNA for the CDR3: TGTGCCAGCAGCGTTGGGGTCGCGGAGTCACCCCTCCACTTT. This sequence encodes CASSVGVAESPLHF.

The sample holds a few counts of this clonotype. The chain uses TRBV6-2 or TRBV6-3 and TRBJ2-1; 7 bases match TRBD2. Trimming removed 6 bases from V and 4 bases from J; junction bases left unmatched: 6. This CDR3 is built from 14 residues. Germline CDR1 and CDR2: MNHEY and SVGEGT. The CDR3 DNA reads TGTGCCAGCAGGACGCTGCGGGGGTACAATGAGCAGTTCTTC. Amino acid sequence: CASRTLRGYNEQFF.

This clonotype was seen a handful of times. The chain carries TRBV20-1 and TRBJ2-5; D gene uncertain. The CDR3 loop spans 14 amino acids. CDR1 and CDR2 from the germline V gene are DFQATT and SNEGSKA (reference sequence). V lost 3 bases and J 1 base, leaving 12 bases between the germline ends. CDR3: CSARPITPQETQYF. The CDR3 nucleotides read TGCAGTGCTAGGCCTATCACTCCCCAAGAGACCCAGTACTTC.

The CDR3 nucleotides read TGTGCCACCAGCACCTCCGGGGGGCTTAATTCACCCCTCCACTTT. Its translation: CATSTSGGLNSPLHF. The chain carries TRBV15 and TRBJ1-6; D may be TRBD1 (6 bases). Trimming stripped 4 bases from V and 6 bases from J, with 13 bases between. The CDR3 spans 15 residues. Looked up from germline, CDR1 is LNHNV and CDR2 is YYDKDF (reference sequence).

The chain combines TRBV3-1 with TRBJ2-7; D unclear. CDR3 length: 15 amino acids. V was shortened by 1 base and J by 0 bases, with 10 bases between the two germline ends. CDR1 and CDR2 (germline): LGHDT, YNNKEL (reference sequence). The DNA for the CDR3 is TGTGCCAGCAGCCAAGCAGGCGGAGACTCCTACGAGCAGTACTTC. It encodes CASSQAGGDSYEQYF.

This clonotype was recorded a few times. J is TRBJ2-5 and V is TRBV3-1; TRBD2 matches at 7 bases. Per the germline V gene, CDR1 is LGHDT and CDR2 is YNNKEL (reference sequence). The CDR3 contains 15 residues. V shed 1 base and J 4 bases; nucleotides not matched to a gene: 6. The CDR3 is CASSQGGEGSETQYF. The CDR3 coding sequence is TGTGCCAGCAGCCAAGGGGGGGAGGGGTCAGAGACCCAGTACTTC.

V and J are TRBV3-1 and TRBJ2-1, with TRBD2 as a possible D gene (6 bases). Germline lookup yields CDR1 LGHDT and CDR2 YNNKEL (reference sequence). Trimming pared 0 bases from V and 8 bases from J, leaving 17 bases between. There are 16 residues in the CDR3. CDR3 sequence: CASSQDNGGLAYEQFF. The DNA of the CDR3 is TGTGCCAGCAGCCAAGATAACGGAGGGCTTGCGTATGAGCAGTTCTTC.